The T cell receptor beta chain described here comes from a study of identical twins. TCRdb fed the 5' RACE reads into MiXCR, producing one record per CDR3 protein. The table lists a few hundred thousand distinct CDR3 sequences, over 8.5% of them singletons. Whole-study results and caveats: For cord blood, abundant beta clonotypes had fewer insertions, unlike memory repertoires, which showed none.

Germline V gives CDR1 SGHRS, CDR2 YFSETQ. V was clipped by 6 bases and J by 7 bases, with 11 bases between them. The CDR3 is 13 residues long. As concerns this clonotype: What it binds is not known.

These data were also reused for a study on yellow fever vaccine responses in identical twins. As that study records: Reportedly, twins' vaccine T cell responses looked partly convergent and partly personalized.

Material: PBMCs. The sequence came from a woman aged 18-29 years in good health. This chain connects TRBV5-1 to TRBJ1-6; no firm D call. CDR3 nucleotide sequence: TGCGCCAGCACAGGAACAGAGAATTCACCCCTCCACTTT. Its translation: CASTGTENSPLHF.